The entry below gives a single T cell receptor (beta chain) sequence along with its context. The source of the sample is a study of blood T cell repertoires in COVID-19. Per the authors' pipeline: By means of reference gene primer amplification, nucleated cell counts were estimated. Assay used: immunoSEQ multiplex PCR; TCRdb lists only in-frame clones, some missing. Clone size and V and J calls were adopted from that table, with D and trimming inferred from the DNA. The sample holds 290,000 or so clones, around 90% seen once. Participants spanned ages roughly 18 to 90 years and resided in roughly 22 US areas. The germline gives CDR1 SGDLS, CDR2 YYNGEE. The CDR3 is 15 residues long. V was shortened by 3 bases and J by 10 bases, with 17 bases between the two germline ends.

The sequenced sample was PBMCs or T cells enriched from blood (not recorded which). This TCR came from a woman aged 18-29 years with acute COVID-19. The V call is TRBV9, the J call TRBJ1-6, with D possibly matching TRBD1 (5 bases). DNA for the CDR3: TGTGCCAGCAGCGCTTGGGGGAGGGGTGGCTCACCCCTCCACTTT. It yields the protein CASSAWGRGGSPLHF. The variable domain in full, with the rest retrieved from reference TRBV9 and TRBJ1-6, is DSGVTQTPKHLITATGQRVTLRCSPRSGDLSVYWYQQSLDQGLQFLIQYYNGEERAKGNILERFSAQQFPDLHSELNLSSLELGDSALYFCASSAWGRGGSPLHFGNGTRLTVT.